A selection of T cell receptor beta chains follows, all from one sample in a study of Graves' ophthalmopathy and Graves' hyperthyroidism. TCRdb reprocessed the multiplex PCR reads via MiXCR and lists one record per CDR3 protein. The repertoire holds 660,000 or so distinct CDR3 sequences, with about 40% as singletons. The sample comprised peripheral blood. These receptors were taken from an adult man with Graves' ophthalmopathy. Each CDR3 is given with its conserved first and last residue. The D gene is left open where the match is weak. Expanded clones are given a class, and other clones once, few, many or no size at all.

CASSGARVSGELFF TGTGCCAGCAGTGGAGCCAGGGTTTCAGGGGAGCTGTTTTTT many TRBJ2-2 . TRBV2
CASSLHFMNTEAFF TGTGCCAGCAGCCTACATTTCATGAACACTGAAGCTTTCTTT many TRBJ1-1 . TRBV7-2
CASSPPTGDYGYTF TGTGCCAGCAGTCCACCTACTGGGGACTATGGCTACACCTTC many TRBJ1-2 . TRBV9
CASSLRGWEQYF TGCGCCAGCAGCTTGAGAGGCTGGGAGCAGTACTTC many TRBJ2-7 . TRBV5-1
CASSFTGSQGTEAFF TGCGCCAGCAGCTTCACAGGGTCCCAGGGCACTGAAGCTTTCTTT . TRBJ1-1 . TRBV5-1
CASRWTGINSPLHF TGTGCCAGCAGGTGGACAGGGATAAATTCACCCCTCCACTTT many TRBJ1-6 TRBD1 TRBV12-3/TRBV12-4
CASSRVGVPGELFF TGCGCCAGCAGCCGTGTAGGGGTACCCGGGGAGCTGTTTTTT . TRBJ2-2 . TRBV5-1
CASSQAAAEAASPLHF TGTGCCAGCAGCCAAGCCGCAGCCGAAGCGGCATCACCCCTCCACTTT many TRBJ1-6 . TRBV7-9
CASSLLQAQETQYF TGTGCCAGCAGCTTATTACAGGCCCAAGAGACCCAGTACTTC . TRBJ2-5 . TRBV7-8
CASSRTIPVNYGYTF TGTGCCAGCAGCCGAACAATCCCAGTTAACTATGGCTACACCTTC many TRBJ1-2 . TRBV4-2
CATSRERGQGYTF TGTGCCACCAGCAGAGAACGGGGGCAGGGCTACACCTTC . TRBJ1-2 . TRBV15
CASSLQWEGFTGELFF TGTGCCAGCAGCTTGCAGTGGGAGGGGTTCACCGGGGAGCTGTTTTTT few TRBJ2-2 TRBD2 TRBV5-6